This T cell receptor beta chain came from a study of beta chain features in type 1 diabetes. Overall study: Healthy donors resembled patients in age, gender and cell yields.

Expressed TCRB transcripts were sequenced because the entire RNA isolate underwent reverse transcription. Only in-frame clones appear in the TCRdb table, and some are missing; sequencing was by immunoSEQ multiplex PCR. The repertoire includes under 300,000 clones, roughly 20% of them detected once, and less than 0.035% sits in the top ten. The collection from each donor was one heparinised blood draw averaging around 100 mL. Findings of the study overall: Shortening of TCRB CDR3s, moderate but significant, appeared in all four CD4+ subsets of Type 1 diabetes patients. Researchers cautioned that cDNA sequencing could over-represent cells with high TCR expression. Within the patient group, naive, central memory and Treg TCRB repertoires appeared more similar to each other than within healthy donors.

This clone came up a few times. The target antigen is unknown. The germline gives CDR1 SQVTM, CDR2 ANQGSEA. The V segment lost 1 base and the J segment 4 bases; nucleotides outside the gene matches: 3. CDR3 length: 14 residues. Sequenced material: naive CD4+ T cells from blood. The clonotype originates from a woman in her forties with type 1 diabetes. The gene calls are TRBV29-1 and TRBJ2-1; 8 nucleotides align to TRBD1. The CDR3 region is CSVEGTGKYNEQFF. The CDR3 nucleotides are TGCAGCGTTGAAGGGACAGGGAAATACAATGAGCAGTTCTTC.